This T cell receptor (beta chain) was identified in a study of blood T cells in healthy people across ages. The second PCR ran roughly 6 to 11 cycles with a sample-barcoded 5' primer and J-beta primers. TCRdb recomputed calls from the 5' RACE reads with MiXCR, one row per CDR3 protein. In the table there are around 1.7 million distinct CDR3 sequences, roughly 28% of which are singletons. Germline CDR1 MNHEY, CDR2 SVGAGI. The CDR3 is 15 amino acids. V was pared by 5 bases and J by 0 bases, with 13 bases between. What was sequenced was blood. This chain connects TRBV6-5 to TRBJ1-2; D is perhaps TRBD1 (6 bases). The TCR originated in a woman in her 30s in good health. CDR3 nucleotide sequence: TGTGCCAGCAGTCCATCTGACAGGCCTAACTATGGCTACACCTTC. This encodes CASSPSDRPNYGYTF.